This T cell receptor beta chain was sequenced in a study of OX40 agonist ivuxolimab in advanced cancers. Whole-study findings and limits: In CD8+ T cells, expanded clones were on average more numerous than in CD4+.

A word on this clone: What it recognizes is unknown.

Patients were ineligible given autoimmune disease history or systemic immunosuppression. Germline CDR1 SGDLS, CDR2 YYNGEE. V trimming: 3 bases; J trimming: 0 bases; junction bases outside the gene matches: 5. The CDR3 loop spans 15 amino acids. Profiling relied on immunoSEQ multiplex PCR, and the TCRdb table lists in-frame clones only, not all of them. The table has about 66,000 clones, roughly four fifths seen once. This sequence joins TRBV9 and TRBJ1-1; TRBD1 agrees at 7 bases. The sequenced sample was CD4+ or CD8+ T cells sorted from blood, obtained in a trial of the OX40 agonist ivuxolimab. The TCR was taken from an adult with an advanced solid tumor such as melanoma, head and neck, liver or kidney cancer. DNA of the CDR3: TGTGCCAGCAGCGCCTCGACAGGGATGAACACTGAAGCTTTCTTT. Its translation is CASSASTGMNTEAFF. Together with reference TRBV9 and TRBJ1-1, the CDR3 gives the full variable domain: DSGVTQTPKHLITATGQRVTLRCSPRSGDLSVYWYQQSLDQGLQFLIQYYNGEERAKGNILERFSAQQFPDLHSELNLSSLELGDSALYFCASSASTGMNTEAFFGQGTRLTVV.